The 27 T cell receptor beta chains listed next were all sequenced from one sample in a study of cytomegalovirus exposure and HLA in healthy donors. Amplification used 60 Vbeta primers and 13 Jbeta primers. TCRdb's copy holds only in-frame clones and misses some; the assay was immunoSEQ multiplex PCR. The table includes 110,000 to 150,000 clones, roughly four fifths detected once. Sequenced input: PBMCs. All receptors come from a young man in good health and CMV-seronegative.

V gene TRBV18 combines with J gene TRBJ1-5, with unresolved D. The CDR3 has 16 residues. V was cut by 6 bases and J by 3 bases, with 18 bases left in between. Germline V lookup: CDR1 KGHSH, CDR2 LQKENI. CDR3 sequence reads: CASSPTRDILNQPQHF. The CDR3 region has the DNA TGTGCCAGCTCCCCCACCCGAGACATCCTCAATCAGCCCCAGCATTTT. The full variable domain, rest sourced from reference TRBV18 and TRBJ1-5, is NAGVMQNPRHLVRRRGQEARLRCSPMKGHSHVYWYRQLPEEGLKFMVYLQKENIIDESGMPKERFSAEFPKEGPSILRIQQVVRGDSAAYFCASSPTRDILNQPQHFGDGTRLSIL.

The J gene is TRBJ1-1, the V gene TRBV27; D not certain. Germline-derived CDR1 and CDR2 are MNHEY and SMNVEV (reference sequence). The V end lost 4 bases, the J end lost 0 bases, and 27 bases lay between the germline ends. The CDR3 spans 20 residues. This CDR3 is CASSSTSILMVTTVNTEAFF. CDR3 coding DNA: TGTGCCAGCAGTTCGACCTCCATCTTGATGGTCACGACTGTGAACACTGAAGCTTTCTTT.

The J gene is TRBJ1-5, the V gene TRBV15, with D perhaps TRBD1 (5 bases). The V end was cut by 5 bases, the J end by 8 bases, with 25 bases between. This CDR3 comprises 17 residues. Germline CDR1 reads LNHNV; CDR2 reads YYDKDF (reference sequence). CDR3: CATSPGDREGISEPQHF. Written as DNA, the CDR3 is TGTGCCACCAGCCCCGGGGACCGGGAGGGGATAAGCGAGCCCCAGCATTTT.

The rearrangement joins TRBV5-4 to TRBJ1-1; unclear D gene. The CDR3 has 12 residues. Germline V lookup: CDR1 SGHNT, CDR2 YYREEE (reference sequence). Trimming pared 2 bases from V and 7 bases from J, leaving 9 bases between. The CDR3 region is CASSFRGGEAFF. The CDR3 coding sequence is TGTGCCAGCAGCTTCCGGGGTGGTGAAGCTTTCTTT.

CDR3 protein: CASSGLAGAYEQYF. The CDR3 bases are TGTGCCAGCAGTGGACTAGCGGGGGCTTACGAGCAGTACTTC. The chain is built from TRBV2 and TRBJ2-7, with 12 bases lining up with TRBD2. Germline loops: CDR1 SNHLY, CDR2 FYNNEI. CDR3 length equals 14 residues. The ends lost 4 bases at V and 4 bases at J; junction bases unmatched: 2.

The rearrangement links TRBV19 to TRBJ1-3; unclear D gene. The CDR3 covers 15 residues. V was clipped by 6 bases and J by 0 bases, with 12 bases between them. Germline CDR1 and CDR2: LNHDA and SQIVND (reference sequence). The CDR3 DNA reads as TGTGCCAGTAGGTCAAGTAAACTCTCTGGAAACACCATATATTTT. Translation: CASRSSKLSGNTIYF.

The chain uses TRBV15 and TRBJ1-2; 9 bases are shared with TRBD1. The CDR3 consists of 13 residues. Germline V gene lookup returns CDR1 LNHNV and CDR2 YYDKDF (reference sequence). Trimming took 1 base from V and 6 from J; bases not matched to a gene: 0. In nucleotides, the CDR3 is TGTGCCACCAGCAGAGGACAGGGGGATGGCTACACCTTC. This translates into CATSRGQGDGYTF.

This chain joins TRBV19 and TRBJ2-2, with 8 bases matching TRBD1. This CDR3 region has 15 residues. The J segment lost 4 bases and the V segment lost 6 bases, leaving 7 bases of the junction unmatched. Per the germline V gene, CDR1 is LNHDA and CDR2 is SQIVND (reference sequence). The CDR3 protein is CASRSDRGGTGELFF. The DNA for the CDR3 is TGTGCCAGTAGATCAGACAGGGGAGGCACCGGGGAGCTGTTTTTT.

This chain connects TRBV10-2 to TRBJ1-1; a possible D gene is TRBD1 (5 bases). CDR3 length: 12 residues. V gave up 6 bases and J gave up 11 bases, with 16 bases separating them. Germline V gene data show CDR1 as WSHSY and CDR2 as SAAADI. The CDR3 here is CASSQGPPGAFF. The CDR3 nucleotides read TGCGCCAGCAGCCAGGGCCCTCCGGGTGCTTTCTTT.

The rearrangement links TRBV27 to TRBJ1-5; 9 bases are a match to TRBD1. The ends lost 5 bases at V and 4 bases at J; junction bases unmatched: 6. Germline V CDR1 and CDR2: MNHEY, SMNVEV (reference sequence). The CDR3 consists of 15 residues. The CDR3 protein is CASSVGTGRNQPQHF. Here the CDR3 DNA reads TGTGCCAGCAGTGTCGGGACAGGGAGGAATCAGCCCCAGCATTTT.

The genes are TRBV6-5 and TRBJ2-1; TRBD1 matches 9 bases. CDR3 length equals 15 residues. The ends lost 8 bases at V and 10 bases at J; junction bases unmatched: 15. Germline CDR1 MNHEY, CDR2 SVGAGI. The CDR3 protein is CASGLTQGAREEQFF. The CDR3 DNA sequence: TGTGCCAGCGGGCTCACACAGGGGGCCAGGGAGGAGCAGTTCTTC.

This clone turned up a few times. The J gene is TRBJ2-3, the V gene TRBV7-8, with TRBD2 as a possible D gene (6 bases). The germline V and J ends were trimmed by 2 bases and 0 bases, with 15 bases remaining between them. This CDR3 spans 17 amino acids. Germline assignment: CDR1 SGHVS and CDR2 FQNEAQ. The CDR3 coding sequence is TGTGCCAGCAGCTTAAGCGTGGCAGGGAGGAGCACAGATACGCAGTATTTT. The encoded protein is CASSLSVAGRSTDTQYF.

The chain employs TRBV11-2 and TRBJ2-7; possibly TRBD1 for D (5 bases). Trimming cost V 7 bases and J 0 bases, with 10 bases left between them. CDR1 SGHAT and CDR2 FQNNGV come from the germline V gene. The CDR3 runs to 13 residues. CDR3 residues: CASTDQGSYEQYF. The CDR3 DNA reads TGTGCCAGCACCGATCAGGGCTCCTACGAGCAGTACTTC. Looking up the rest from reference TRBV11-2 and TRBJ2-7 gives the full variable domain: EAGVAQSPRYKIIEKRQSVAFWCNPISGHATLYWYQQILGQGPKLLIQFQNNGVVDDSQLPKDRFSAERLKGVDSTLKIQPAKLEDSAVYLCASTDQGSYEQYFGPGTRLTVT.

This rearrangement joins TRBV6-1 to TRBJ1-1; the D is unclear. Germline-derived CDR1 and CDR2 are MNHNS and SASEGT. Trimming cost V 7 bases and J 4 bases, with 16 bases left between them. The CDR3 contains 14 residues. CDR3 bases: TGTGCCAGCACCGACCCCCGGCCGGGCACTGAAGCTTTCTTT. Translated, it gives CASTDPRPGTEAFF.

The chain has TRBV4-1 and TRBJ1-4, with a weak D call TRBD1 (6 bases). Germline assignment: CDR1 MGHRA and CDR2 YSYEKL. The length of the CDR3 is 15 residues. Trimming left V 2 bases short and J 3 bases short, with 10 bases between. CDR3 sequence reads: CASSQRQGSNEKLFF. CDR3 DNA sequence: TGCGCCAGCAGCCAACGGCAGGGGTCTAATGAAAAACTGTTTTTT.

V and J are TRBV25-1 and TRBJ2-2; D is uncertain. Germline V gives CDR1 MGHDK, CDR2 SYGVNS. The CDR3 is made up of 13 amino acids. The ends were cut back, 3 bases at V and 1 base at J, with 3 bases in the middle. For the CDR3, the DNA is TGTGCCAGCAGTGACGTGAACACCGGGGAGCTGTTTTTT. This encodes CASSDVNTGELFF.

Here the CDR3 reads CASSATGVGETQYF. Written as DNA, the CDR3 is TGCGCCAGCAGCGCCACAGGGGTGGGTGAGACCCAGTACTTC. V gene TRBV5-1 combines with J gene TRBJ2-5; 7 bases map to TRBD1. In germline, CDR1 is SGHRS, CDR2 YFSETQ. This CDR3 is built from 14 residues. After removal of 4 bases from V and 5 bases from J, the junction contained 8 bases not matched to a gene.

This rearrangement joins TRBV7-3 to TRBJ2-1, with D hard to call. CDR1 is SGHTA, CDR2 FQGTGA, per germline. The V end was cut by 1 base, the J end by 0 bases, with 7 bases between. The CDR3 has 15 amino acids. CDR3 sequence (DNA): TGTGCCAGCAGCTTAAAAGGCGGCTCCTACAATGAGCAGTTCTTC. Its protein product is CASSLKGGSYNEQFF.

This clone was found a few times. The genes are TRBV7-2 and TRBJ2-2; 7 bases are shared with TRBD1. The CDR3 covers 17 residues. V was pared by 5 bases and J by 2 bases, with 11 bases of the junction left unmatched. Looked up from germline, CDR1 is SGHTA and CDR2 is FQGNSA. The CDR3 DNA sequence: TGTGCCAGCAGCCACCCAACCGGGACAGCAAACACCGGGGAGCTGTTTTTT. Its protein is CASSHPTGTANTGELFF. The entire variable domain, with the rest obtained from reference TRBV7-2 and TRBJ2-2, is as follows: GAGVSQSPSNKVTEKGKDVELRCDPISGHTALYWYRQSLGQGLEFLIYFQGNSAPDKSGLPSDRFSAERTGGSVSTLTIQRTQQEDSAVYLCASSHPTGTANTGELFFGEGSRLTVL.

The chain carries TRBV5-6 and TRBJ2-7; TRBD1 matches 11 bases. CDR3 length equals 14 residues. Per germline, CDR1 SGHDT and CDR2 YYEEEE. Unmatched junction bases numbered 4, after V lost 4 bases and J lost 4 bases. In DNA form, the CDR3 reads TGTGCCAGCAGCCACGGGACAGGGGGGTACGAGCAGTACTTC. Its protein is CASSHGTGGYEQYF.

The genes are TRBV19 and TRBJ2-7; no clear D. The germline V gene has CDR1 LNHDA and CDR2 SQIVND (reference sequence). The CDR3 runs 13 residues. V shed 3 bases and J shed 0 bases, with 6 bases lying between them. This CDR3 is CASSIPDSYEQYF. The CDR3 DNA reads TGTGCCAGTAGTATCCCAGACTCCTACGAGCAGTACTTC.

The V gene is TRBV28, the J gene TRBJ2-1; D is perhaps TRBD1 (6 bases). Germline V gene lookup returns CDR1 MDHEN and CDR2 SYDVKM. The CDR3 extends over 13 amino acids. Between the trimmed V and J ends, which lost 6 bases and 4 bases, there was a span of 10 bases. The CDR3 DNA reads TGTGCCAGCAGAAGGACAGCATACAATGAGCAGTTCTTC. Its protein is CASRRTAYNEQFF.

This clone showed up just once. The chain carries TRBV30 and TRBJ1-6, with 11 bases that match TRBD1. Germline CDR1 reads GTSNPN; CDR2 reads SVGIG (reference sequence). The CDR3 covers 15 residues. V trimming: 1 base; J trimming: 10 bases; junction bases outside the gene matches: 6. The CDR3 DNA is TGTGCCTGGAGTGGATGGGGACAGGGGGGATCACCCCTCCACTTT. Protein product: CAWSGWGQGGSPLHF.

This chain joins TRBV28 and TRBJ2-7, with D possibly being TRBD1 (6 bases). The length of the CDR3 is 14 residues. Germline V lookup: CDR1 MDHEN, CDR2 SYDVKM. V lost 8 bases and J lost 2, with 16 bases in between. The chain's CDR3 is CASGDRSLTYEQYF. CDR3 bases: TGTGCCAGCGGAGACAGGAGCTTAACCTACGAGCAGTACTTC.

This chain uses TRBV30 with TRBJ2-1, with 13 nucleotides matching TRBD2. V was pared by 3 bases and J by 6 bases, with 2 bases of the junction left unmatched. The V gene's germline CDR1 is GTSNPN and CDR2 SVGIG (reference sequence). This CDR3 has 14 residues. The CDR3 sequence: CAWRLAGGSNEQFF. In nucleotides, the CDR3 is TGTGCCTGGAGACTAGCGGGAGGGAGCAATGAGCAGTTCTTC.

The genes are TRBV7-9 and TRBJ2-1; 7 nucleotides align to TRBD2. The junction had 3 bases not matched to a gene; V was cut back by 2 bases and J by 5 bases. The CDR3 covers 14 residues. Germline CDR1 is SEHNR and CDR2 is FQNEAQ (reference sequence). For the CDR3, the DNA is TGTGCCAGCAGCTTATCAAGCGGGGACAATGAGCAGTTCTTC. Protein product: CASSLSSGDNEQFF.

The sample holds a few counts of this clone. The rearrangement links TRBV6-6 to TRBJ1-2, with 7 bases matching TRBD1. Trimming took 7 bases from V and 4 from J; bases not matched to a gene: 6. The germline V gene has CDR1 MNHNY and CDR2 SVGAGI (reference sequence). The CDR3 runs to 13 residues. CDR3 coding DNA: TGTGCCAGCAACCAGGACAGGTTCTATGGCTACACCTTC. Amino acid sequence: CASNQDRFYGYTF.